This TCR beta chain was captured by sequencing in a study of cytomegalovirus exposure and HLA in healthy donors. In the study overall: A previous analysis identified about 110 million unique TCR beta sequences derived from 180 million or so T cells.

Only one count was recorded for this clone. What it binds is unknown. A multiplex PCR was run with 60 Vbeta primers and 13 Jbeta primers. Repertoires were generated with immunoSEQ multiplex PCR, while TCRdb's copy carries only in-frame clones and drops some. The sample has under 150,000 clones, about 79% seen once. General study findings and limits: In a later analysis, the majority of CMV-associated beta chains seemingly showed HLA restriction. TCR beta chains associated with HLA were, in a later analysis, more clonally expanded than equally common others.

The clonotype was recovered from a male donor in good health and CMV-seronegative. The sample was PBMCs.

CDR3 residues: CASSKGTGDGYTF. CDR3 DNA: TGTGCCAGCAGTAAAGGCACAGGGGATGGCTACACCTTC. V usage is TRBV27 and J usage is TRBJ1-2; the match to TRBD1 covers 7 bases. The CDR3 is 13 amino acids. The trim removed 5 bases at V and 6 bases at J, leaving 6 bases unmatched. Germline CDR1 reads MNHEY; CDR2 reads SMNVEV (reference sequence).